The next 31 T cell receptor beta chains were all read from a single sample in a study of T cells in Graves' hyperthyroidism and ophthalmopathy. The CDR3 regions of TCR beta were amplified from RNA transcripts. HTBI primers were the set used in a first-round RT-PCR of the TCR CDR3. A single record per CDR3 protein comes from TCRdb applying MiXCR to the multiplex PCR reads. The sample has some 690,000 distinct CDR3 sequences; roughly 17% are singletons. The sample comprised blood. The receptors come from a man between 50 and 59 years old with Graves' hyperthyroidism.

This clonotype turned up a few times. The chain employs TRBV4-3 and TRBJ2-7; D call uncertain. V lost 1 base to trimming and J lost 2 bases, with 12 bases between them. The CDR3 sequence is 15 residues long. Germline CDR1 reads LGHNA; CDR2 reads YSLEER. CDR3 in amino acids: CASSQGSSPAYEQYF. CDR3 bases: TGCGCCAGCAGCCAAGGGTCAAGTCCTGCCTACGAGCAGTACTTC.

This clonotype appeared many times. The rearrangement uses TRBV6-1 and TRBJ1-1; 10 nucleotides match TRBD1. This CDR3 is 16 amino acids long. Germline lookup yields CDR1 MNHNS and CDR2 SASEGT. V dropped 5 bases and J dropped 1; count of bases not matched to a gene: 7. This CDR3 reads CASSWDRGKGNTEAFF. CDR3 sequence (DNA): TGTGCCAGCAGTTGGGACAGGGGAAAAGGGAACACTGAAGCTTTCTTT.

This clonotype has at least ten counts. This chain connects TRBV20-1 to TRBJ2-1; 8 bases are a match to TRBD2. The CDR3 consists of 15 residues. Germline lookup yields CDR1 DFQATT and CDR2 SNEGSKA (reference sequence). V shed 1 base, J shed 6 bases, and the junction held 8 bases outside the gene matches. The CDR3 here is CSARALAGIGNEQFF. The CDR3 nucleotides read TGCAGTGCTAGAGCTCTAGCGGGCATAGGCAATGAGCAGTTCTTC.

This clonotype has just a few counts. The rearrangement joins TRBV6-2 or TRBV6-3 to TRBJ1-5; TRBD1 aligns across 9 bases. Germline loops: CDR1 MNHEY, CDR2 SVGEGT. Trimming took 6 bases from V and 5 from J; bases not matched to a gene: 14. CDR3 length: 17 amino acids. The CDR3 is CASRRSRDRVWHQPQHF. CDR3 coding DNA: TGTGCCAGCAGACGAAGCCGGGACAGGGTTTGGCATCAGCCCCAGCATTTT.

This clonotype showed up many times. The chain's CDR3 is CASSLPGQVGYEQYF. DNA of the CDR3: TGTGCCAGCAGTTTACCGGGACAGGTAGGCTACGAGCAGTACTTC. The rearrangement links TRBV12-3 or TRBV12-4 to TRBJ2-7, with 8 bases identical to TRBD1. The CDR3 is 15 amino acids. V gave up 2 bases and J gave up 3 bases; unmatched junction bases: 6.

This clonotype was detected many times. This chain connects TRBV7-9 to TRBJ2-1, with TRBD2 identical over 8 bases. This CDR3 contains 16 residues. Looked up from germline, CDR1 is SEHNR and CDR2 is FQNEAQ (reference sequence). The V gene end was trimmed by 0 bases and the J gene end by 1 base; junction bases not matched to a gene: 2. This chain's CDR3 is CASSLAASGSYNEQFF. In nucleotides, the CDR3 is TGTGCCAGCAGCTTAGCGGCTAGCGGGTCCTACAATGAGCAGTTCTTC.

This clonotype has more than one count but fewer than ten. In nucleotides, the CDR3 is TGTGCCAGTAGTATCTTCCGGGGCGCTGAAGCTTTCTTT. Amino acid sequence: CASSIFRGAEAFF. The chain carries TRBV19 and TRBJ1-1; weak D call: TRBD1 (5 bases). Germline CDR1 reads LNHDA; CDR2 reads SQIVND (reference sequence). CDR3 length: 13 residues. V was shortened by 3 bases and J by 6 bases, with 11 bases between the two germline ends.

The rearrangement joins TRBV6-1 to TRBJ2-7; D is possibly TRBD1 (5 bases). V lost 6 bases and J 2 bases, leaving 14 bases between the germline ends. This CDR3 region has 14 residues. CDR1 and CDR2 (germline): MNHNS, SASEGT. This CDR3 is CASSDTGDPYEQYF. Written as DNA, the CDR3 is TGTGCCAGCAGCGACACAGGTGACCCCTACGAGCAGTACTTC.

Comment on this clonotype: This may stem from a read error, because a much larger clone lies one nucleotide away. The V call is TRBV20-1, the J call TRBJ2-7, with D possibly being TRBD1 or TRBD2 (5 bases each). Near its end, the DNA agrees better with TRBJ2-1, so the J call may be wrong. The CDR3 is 15 amino acids. The germline V gene has CDR1 DFQATT and CDR2 SNEGSKA (reference sequence). The CDR3 bases are TGCAGTGCTAGAAAATCCGGGACCAGCTCCTACGAGCAGTTCTTC. Amino acid sequence: CSARKSGTSSYEQFF.

The rearrangement uses TRBV28 and TRBJ1-1; 7 bases map to TRBD1. The CDR3 sequence is 13 residues long. After removal of 11 bases from V and 4 bases from J, the junction contained 10 bases not matched to a gene. CDR1 and CDR2 from the germline V gene are MDHEN and SYDVKM. CDR3 bases: TGTGCCGGGAGTACCACAGGGGCCACTGAAGCTTTCTTT. Translated: CAGSTTGATEAFF.

The V gene is TRBV28, the J gene TRBJ1-2; D is perhaps TRBD1 (6 bases). CDR1 and CDR2 (germline): MDHEN, SYDVKM. The CDR3 is 14 amino acids. Trimming took off 4 bases at V and 9 bases at J, with 18 bases between the two ends. The CDR3 reads CASSYRGAPISYTF. CDR3 sequence (DNA): TGTGCCAGCAGTTATAGGGGGGCGCCGATCAGCTACACCTTC.

Many counts were recorded for this clonotype. This chain links TRBV6-2 or TRBV6-3 with TRBJ2-7; tentative D call: TRBD2 (5 bases). The V end lost 5 bases, the J end lost 3 bases, and 17 bases lay between the germline ends. Germline CDR1 MNHEY, CDR2 SVGEGT. The CDR3 has 15 amino acids. CDR3 sequence reads: CASSPLSRDYYEQYF. The CDR3 DNA follows: TGTGCCAGCAGTCCACTTTCCAGAGACTACTACGAGCAGTACTTC.

This clonotype was detected a few times. This rearrangement joins TRBV9 to TRBJ2-1; TRBD2 is a possible D gene (6 bases). CDR3 size: 15 residues. Trimming stripped 1 base from V and 5 bases from J, with 13 bases between. Germline V CDR1 and CDR2: SGDLS, YYNGEE. CDR3 DNA: TGTGCCAGCAGCGTAACGGGAGAGACGGACAATGAGCAGTTCTTC. Amino acids: CASSVTGETDNEQFF.

The chain is built from TRBV7-9 and TRBJ2-2; 12 positions match TRBD2. From germline, CDR1 is SEHNR and CDR2 FQNEAQ (reference sequence). This CDR3 is 16 amino acids long. With 7 bases clipped from V and 7 bases from J, the junction kept 10 bases outside the gene matches. The CDR3 reads CASTPPTSGSGGELFF. CDR3 DNA sequence: TGTGCCAGCACCCCTCCGACTAGCGGGAGTGGCGGGGAGCTGTTTTTT.

In its sample, this clonotype was seen many times. The rearrangement links TRBV28 to TRBJ2-6, with 7 bases lining up with TRBD2. From germline, CDR1 is MDHEN and CDR2 SYDVKM. The CDR3 is 18 amino acids. Germline trimming cut 4 bases from V and 2 bases from J; bases unmatched to any gene: 11. In nucleotides, the CDR3 is TGTGCCAGCAGTTCAGCGGGACCGCTCCGCCCTGGGGCCAACGTCCTGACTTTC. Translating it yields CASSSAGPLRPGANVLTF.

This clonotype was observed at least ten times. V and J are TRBV6-2 or TRBV6-3 and TRBJ1-1; a possible D gene is TRBD1 (5 bases). Trimming removed 2 bases at V and 5 bases at J, with 12 bases between. The CDR3 is made up of 14 amino acids. CDR1 is MNHEY, CDR2 SVGEGT, per germline. CDR3 in amino acids: CASSYARDGTEAFF. The DNA for the CDR3 is TGTGCCAGCAGTTACGCCAGGGATGGGACTGAAGCTTTCTTT.

Turning to this clonotype: Being one base from a much bigger clone, this may be a read error. The conserved phenylalanine or tryptophan normally closing the CDR3 is absent here, so this likely arose from a read error. The V and J genes are TRBV6-5 and TRBJ1-1; maybe TRBD1 (5 bases). Trimming removed 0 bases from V and 4 bases from J, with 9 bases in between. Germline V gives CDR1 MNHEY, CDR2 SVGAGI. The CDR3 is 14 amino acids. CDR3 nucleotides: TGTGCCAGCAGTTACTCGGGGGGACGCACTGAAGCTTTCTCT. Protein: CASSYSGGRTEAFS.

This clonotype was detected a few times. The gene calls are TRBV10-1 and TRBJ1-1; D uncertain. The CDR3 consists of 13 residues. V dropped 3 bases and J dropped 6 bases, with 11 bases sitting between them. Germline CDR1 WNHNN, CDR2 SYGVQD (reference sequence). For the CDR3, the DNA is TGCGCCAGCAGTGATAGCAACAGTCCTGAAGCTTTCTTT. This translates into CASSDSNSPEAFF.

This clonotype was recorded at least ten times. V is TRBV7-2 and J is TRBJ2-5; D could derive from TRBD1 or TRBD2 (5 bases each). Germline CDR1 SGHTA, CDR2 FQGNSA. The CDR3 is 14 residues long. V lost 3 bases, J lost 5 bases, and 13 bases lay in between. This CDR3 is CASSFQRGVETQYF. The CDR3 DNA follows: TGTGCCAGCAGCTTCCAGAGAGGGGTCGAGACCCAGTACTTC.

The chain has TRBV27 and TRBJ2-7; 13 bases match TRBD2. Germline CDR1 is MNHEY and CDR2 is SMNVEV (reference sequence). The CDR3 covers 13 residues. V lost 8 bases, J lost 7 bases, and 5 bases stayed unmatched. The CDR3 DNA reads TGTGCCAGCTGGACTAGCGGGAGTTATGAGCAGTACTTC. Translation gives CASWTSGSYEQYF.

Details on this clonotype: Given a much more abundant clone one base away, this may be a read error. V and J are TRBV14 and TRBJ2-1; the D is unclear. This CDR3 contains 11 residues. V gave up 0 bases and J gave up 6 bases, with 0 bases separating them. Germline V gene lookup returns CDR1 SGHDN and CDR2 FVKESK. The CDR3 DNA is TGTGCCAGCAGCCAAGACAATGAGCAGTTCTTC. Its protein product is CASSQDNEQFF.

The CDR3: CASSSTGAGAQETQYF. The CDR3 region has the DNA TGCGCCAGCAGTTCAACTGGGGCGGGAGCACAAGAGACCCAGTACTTC. J is TRBJ2-5 and V is TRBV5-1; the match to TRBD2 covers 7 bases. The trim removed 5 bases at V and 2 bases at J, leaving 12 bases unmatched. The CDR3 is made up of 16 amino acids. Germline V gives CDR1 SGHRS, CDR2 YFSETQ.

This clonotype was picked up many times. The genes are TRBV11-2 and TRBJ2-7; D might be TRBD1 or TRBD2, each matching 6 bases. This CDR3 is built from 14 residues. V was pared by 4 bases and J by 7 bases, with 17 bases between. Germline lookup yields CDR1 SGHAT and CDR2 FQNNGV. The CDR3 here is CASSSDRRGGEQYF. The CDR3, as DNA: TGTGCCAGCAGCTCAGACAGGAGGGGCGGGGAGCAGTACTTC.

The CDR3 region has the DNA TGTGCCAGTACCACAATTGACTCATACGACACTGAAGCTTTCTTT. Amino acids: CASTTIDSYDTEAFF. This chain uses TRBV19 with TRBJ1-1, with unresolved D. V shed 7 bases and J shed 3 bases, with 18 bases lying between them. Looked up from germline, CDR1 is LNHDA and CDR2 is SQIVND (reference sequence). The CDR3 length is 15 residues.

This clonotype was observed many times. The rearrangement links TRBV3-1 to TRBJ2-2; 7 positions agree with TRBD1. The CDR3 is 14 amino acids. The junction had 2 bases not matched to a gene; V was cut back by 3 bases and J by 4 bases. Germline V gene data show CDR1 as LGHDT and CDR2 as YNNKEL (reference sequence). Written as DNA, the CDR3 is TGTGCCAGCAGCCAGCGACAGGGCACCGGGGAGCTGTTTTTT. Translated, it gives CASSQRQGTGELFF.

This clonotype has at least ten counts. The chain links TRBV30 to TRBJ2-1, with unresolved D. CDR3 length: 13 amino acids. Trimming removed 3 bases from V and 5 bases from J, with 11 bases in between. Germline CDR1 reads GTSNPN; CDR2 reads SVGIG (reference sequence). The CDR3 region is CAWRLTRHNEQFF. The CDR3 DNA reads as TGTGCCTGGAGGCTCACAAGACACAATGAGCAGTTCTTC.

This clonotype appeared many times. This chain joins TRBV2 and TRBJ1-1; 7 nucleotides line up with TRBD1. This CDR3 region has 16 residues. Germline CDR1 and CDR2: SNHLY and FYNNEI. V shed 4 bases and J 0 bases; nucleotides not matched to a gene: 8. CDR3 sequence reads: CASSAAYRGLNTEAFF. DNA for the CDR3: TGTGCCAGCAGTGCCGCCTACAGGGGCTTGAACACTGAAGCTTTCTTT.

This sequence joins TRBV27 and TRBJ1-5; D gene unclear. V lost 8 bases to trimming and J lost 4 bases, with 21 bases between them. Germline V gene sequence: CDR1 MNHEY, CDR2 SMNVEV (reference sequence). The CDR3 loop spans 16 amino acids. In DNA form, the CDR3 reads TGTGCCAGCTCGGCAGGCTTTCTTCTCGGGAATCAGCCCCAGCATTTT. This gives the protein CASSAGFLLGNQPQHF.

In regard to this clonotype: A read error is possible here, since a much larger clone lies one base away. The rearrangement uses TRBV9 and TRBJ1-2; no firm D call. This CDR3 spans 14 amino acids. Germline CDR1 is SGDLS and CDR2 is YYNGEE. Trimming removed 4 bases from V and 5 bases from J, with 15 bases in between. The CDR3, as DNA: TGTGCCAGCAGCCAAGAGGGCAAGGGATATGGCTACACCTTC. The encoded protein is CASSQEGKGYGYTF.

This chain links TRBV6-5 with TRBJ1-6; D call uncertain. Germline assignment: CDR1 MNHEY and CDR2 SVGAGI. V was cut by 0 bases and J by 8 bases, with 11 bases left in between. The CDR3 loop spans 15 amino acids. The CDR3 region is CASSYSEKGDSPLHF. CDR3 coding DNA: TGTGCCAGCAGTTACTCGGAAAAAGGAGATTCACCCCTCCACTTT.

This clonotype came up a few times. V is TRBV28 and J is TRBJ1-6; 11 nucleotides match TRBD1. The CDR3 spans 15 residues. The trim removed 7 bases at V and 7 bases at J, leaving 6 bases unmatched. In germline, CDR1 is MDHEN, CDR2 SYDVKM. This chain's CDR3 is CASIGQGARNSPLHF. DNA of the CDR3: TGTGCCAGCATCGGACAGGGGGCACGGAATTCACCCCTCCACTTT.